The clone carrying this T cell receptor (beta chain) was detected a few times. The sample belongs to a study of beta chain features in type 1 diabetes. Every bit of the isolated RNA underwent reverse transcription, so sequencing read expressed TCRB transcripts. Here immunoSEQ multiplex PCR was the method, and the copy in TCRdb shows in-frame clones only, minus some. This table has 400,000 to 450,000 clones, around 14% appearing once. The CDR3 consists of 16 residues. Germline values: CDR1 SNHLY, CDR2 FYNNEI. After removal of 6 bases from V and 5 bases from J, the junction contained 10 bases not matched to a gene.

This clonotype was sampled from a man aged 25 to 45 in good health. V gene TRBV2 combines with J gene TRBJ1-6; 7 positions match TRBD1. Material: naive CD4+ T cells from blood. CDR3 residues: CASRVIPGQNNSPLHF. CDR3 coding DNA: TGTGCCAGCAGGGTAATCCCGGGACAGAATAATTCACCCCTCCACTTT.